This entry concerns a single T cell receptor beta chain. The data are from a study of shared clonotypes between healthy human individuals. Across the whole study: CD4 naive cells filled three plates per donor, CD4 memory three, CD8 naive two and CD8 memory one.

The method was immunoSEQ multiplex PCR; TCRdb's version includes in-frame clones alone and lacks a portion of them. This table has more than 1,200,000 clones, about 98.5% appearing once. Trimming left V 4 bases short and J 2 bases short, with 14 bases between. The CDR3 covers 15 residues. CDR1 and CDR2 from the germline V gene are MGHRA and YSYEKL. This receptor was obtained from a man younger than 45 in good health. This sequence joins TRBV4-1 and TRBJ2-5, with a possible D match to TRBD2 (6 bases). The material sequenced was naive CD4+ T cells sorted from blood. Subset specified: CD45RA+ positively selected. The DNA for the CDR3 is TGCGCCAGCAGCCCCCTTGGACTACATCAAGAGACCCAGTACTTC. It encodes CASSPLGLHQETQYF.